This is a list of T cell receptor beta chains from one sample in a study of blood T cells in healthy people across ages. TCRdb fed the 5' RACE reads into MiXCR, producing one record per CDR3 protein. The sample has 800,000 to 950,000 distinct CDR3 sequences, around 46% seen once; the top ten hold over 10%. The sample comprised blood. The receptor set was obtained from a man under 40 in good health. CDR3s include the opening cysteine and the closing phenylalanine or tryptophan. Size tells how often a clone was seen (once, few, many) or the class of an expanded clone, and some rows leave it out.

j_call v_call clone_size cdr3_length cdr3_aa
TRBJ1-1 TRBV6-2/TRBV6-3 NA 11 CASRILEEAFF
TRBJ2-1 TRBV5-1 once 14 CASGPTELYNEQFF
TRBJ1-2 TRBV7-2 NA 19 CASSLEVPPQGSANYGYTF
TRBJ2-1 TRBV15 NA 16 CATSRLDRGPYNEQFF
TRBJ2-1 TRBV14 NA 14 CASSRTPGPHEQFF
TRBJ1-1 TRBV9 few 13 CASSGGLNTEAFF
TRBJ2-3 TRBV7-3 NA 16 CASSGQGGRGTDTQYF
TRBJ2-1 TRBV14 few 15 CASSPDRVAYNEQFF
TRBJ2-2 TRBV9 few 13 CASSPRATGELFF
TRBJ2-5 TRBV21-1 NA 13 CASRGRQDWVQYF
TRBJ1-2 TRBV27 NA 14 CASSRSATDNGYTF
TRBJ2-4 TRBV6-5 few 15 CASSYSVGLQREQYF
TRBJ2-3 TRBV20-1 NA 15 CSANRAGVSTDTQYF
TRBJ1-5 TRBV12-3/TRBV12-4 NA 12 CASSFVLQPQHF
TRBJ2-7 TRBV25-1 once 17 CASSAVTDRRLDYEQYF
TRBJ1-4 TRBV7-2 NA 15 CASSLLNSNNEKLFF
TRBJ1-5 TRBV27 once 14 CASSWGSSNQPQHF
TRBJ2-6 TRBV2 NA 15 CASGQSDSGANVLTF
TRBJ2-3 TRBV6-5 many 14 CASMSGGYTDTQYF
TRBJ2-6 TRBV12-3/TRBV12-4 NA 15 CATDRESTGANVLTF
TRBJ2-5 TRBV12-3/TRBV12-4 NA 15 CASSQLGGVEKTQYF
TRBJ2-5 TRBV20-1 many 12 CSARSLQETQYF
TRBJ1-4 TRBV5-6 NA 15 CASTRGGGMNEKLFF
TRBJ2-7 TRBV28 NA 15 CASSLGQTTAYEQYF
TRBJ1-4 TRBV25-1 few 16 CASSRQTPMGNEKLFF
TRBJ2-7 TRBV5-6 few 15 CASSLRTTALYEQYF
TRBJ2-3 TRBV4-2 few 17 CASSQELAGSLGDTQYF
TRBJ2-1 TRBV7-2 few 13 CASSTDRHNEQFF
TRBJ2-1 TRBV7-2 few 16 CASSPQTSRPYNEQFF
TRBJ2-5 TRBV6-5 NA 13 CASSWLSRETQYF
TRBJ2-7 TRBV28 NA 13 CAGGGSRSYEQYF
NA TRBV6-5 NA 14 CATREAGGRETQYF
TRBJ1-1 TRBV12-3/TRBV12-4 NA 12 CASSPRGSEAFF
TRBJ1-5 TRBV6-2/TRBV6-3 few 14 CASSAGTGFATQHF
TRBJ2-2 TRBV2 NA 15 CASRDRGLKPGELFF
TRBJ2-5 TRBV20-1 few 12 CSASDRVETQYF
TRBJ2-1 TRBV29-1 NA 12 CSDQYGYNEQFF
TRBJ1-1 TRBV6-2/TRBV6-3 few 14 CASCRRSGSTEAFF
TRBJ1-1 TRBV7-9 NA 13 CASLDGMNTEAFF
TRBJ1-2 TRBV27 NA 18 CASSPAPQGRGQVYGYTF
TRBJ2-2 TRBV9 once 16 CASSRLDGGNTGELFF
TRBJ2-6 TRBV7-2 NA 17 CAGSLPRGGSGANVLTF
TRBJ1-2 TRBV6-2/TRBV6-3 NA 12 CASMEERDGYTF
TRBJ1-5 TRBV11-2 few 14 CASSLDTEGQPQHF
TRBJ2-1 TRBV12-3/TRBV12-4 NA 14 CAGSFVRAANEQFF
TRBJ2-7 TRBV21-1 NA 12 CASSRGGGEQYF
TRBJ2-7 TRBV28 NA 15 CASSFGAPTTYEQYF
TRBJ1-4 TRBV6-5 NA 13 CASRGDRIEKLFF
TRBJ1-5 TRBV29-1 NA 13 CSVVAQPNQPQHF